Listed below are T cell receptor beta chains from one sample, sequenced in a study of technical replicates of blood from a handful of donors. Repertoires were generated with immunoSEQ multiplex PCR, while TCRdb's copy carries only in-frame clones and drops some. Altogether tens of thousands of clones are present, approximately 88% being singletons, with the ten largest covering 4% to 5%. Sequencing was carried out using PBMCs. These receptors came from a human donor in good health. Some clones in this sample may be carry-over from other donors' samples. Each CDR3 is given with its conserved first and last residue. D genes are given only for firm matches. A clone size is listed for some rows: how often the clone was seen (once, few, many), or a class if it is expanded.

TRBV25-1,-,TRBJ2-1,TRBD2,TGTGCCAGCAGTGTCGGATCTAGCGGAGCCTACAATGAGCAGTTCTTC,CASSVGSSGAYNEQFF
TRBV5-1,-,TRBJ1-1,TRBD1,TGCGCCAGCAGCCTTACAGGGGGAAGTGGCACTGAAGCTTTCTTT,CASSLTGGSGTEAFF
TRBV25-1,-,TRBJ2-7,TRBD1,TGTGCCAGCAGTGAACAGGTGACAGGGTGGTACGAGCAGTACTTC,CASSEQVTGWYEQYF
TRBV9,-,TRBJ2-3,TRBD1,TGTGCCAGCAGCGTAGGCGGCAGGGGGTACACAGATACGCAGTATTTT,CASSVGGRGYTDTQYF
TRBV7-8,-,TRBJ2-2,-,TGTGCCAGCAGCTTCCCCCAGTTGAACACCGGGGAGCTGTTTTTT,CASSFPQLNTGELFF
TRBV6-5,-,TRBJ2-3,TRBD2,TGTGCCAGCAGTCTCAGCGGGGGTTACACAGATACGCAGTATTTT,CASSLSGGYTDTQYF
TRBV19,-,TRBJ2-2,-,TGTGCCAGTAGTATAGACGGGGGTGCCGGGGAGCTGTTTTTT,CASSIDGGAGELFF
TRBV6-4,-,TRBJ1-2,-,TGTGCCAGCAGTGCCTCGGCAGGGCTCTATGGCTACACCTTC,CASSASAGLYGYTF
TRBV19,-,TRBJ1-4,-,TGTGCCAGTAGTCGTACCTTACGGGAAAAACTGTTTTTT,CASSRTLREKLFF
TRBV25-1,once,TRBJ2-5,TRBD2,TGTGCCAGCAGTGTGTCTAGCGGGGGGATCCAAGAGACCCAGTACTTC,CASSVSSGGIQETQYF
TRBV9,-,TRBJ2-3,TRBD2,TGTGCCAGCAGCCAGGGGCGGCGGGGGGTTGATACGCAGTATTTT,CASSQGRRGVDTQYF
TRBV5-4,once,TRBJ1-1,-,TGTGCCAGCAGCGTCTCGATAAGGAGGAGAGACACTGAAGCTTTCTTT,CASSVSIRRRDTEAFF
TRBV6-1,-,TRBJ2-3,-,TGTGCCAGCAGTGACCACCTCTCCAGGGGCACAGATACGCAGTATTTT,CASSDHLSRGTDTQYF
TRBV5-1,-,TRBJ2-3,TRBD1,TGCGCCAGCAGCCCTCCGGGACAGCCCTACACAGATACGCAGTATTTT,CASSPPGQPYTDTQYF
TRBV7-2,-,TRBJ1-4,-,TGTGCCAGCAGCTTAGGCCAAGGGGGTGGGGGTGAAAAACTGTTTTTT,CASSLGQGGGGEKLFF
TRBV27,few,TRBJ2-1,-,TGTGCCAGCTCGACCAGGGGTAATGAGCAGTTCTTC,CASSTRGNEQFF
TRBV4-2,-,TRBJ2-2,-,TGTGCCAGCGAGAGCCGGTCCGGAGATGCCGGGGAGCTGTTTTTT,CASESRSGDAGELFF
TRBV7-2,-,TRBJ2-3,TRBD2,TGTGCCAGCAGTCGGGCTAGCGGGGGGGGGACAGATACGCAGTATTTT,CASSRASGGGTDTQYF
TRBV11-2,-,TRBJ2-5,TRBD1,TGTGCCAGCAGCTTAATTTCAGGGGGCGAGACCCAGTACTTC,CASSLISGGETQYF
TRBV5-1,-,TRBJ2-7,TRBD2,TGCGCCAGCACGGGGGACTACCAATACGAGCAGTACTTC,CASTGDYQYEQYF
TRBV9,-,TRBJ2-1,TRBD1,TGTGCCAGCAGCGTAGAAGGGACAGAGTACAATGAGCAGTTCTTC,CASSVEGTEYNEQFF
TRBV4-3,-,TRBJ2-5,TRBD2,TGCGCCAGCAGCCAAGCCCCAGGAGTTCGGCGGGGGGGATATCAAGAGACCCAGTACTTC,CASSQAPGVRRGGYQETQYF
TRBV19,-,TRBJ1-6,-,TGTGCCAGTAGTATCGCCGCGTCCTATAATTCACCCCTCCACTTT,CASSIAASYNSPLHF
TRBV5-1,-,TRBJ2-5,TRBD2,TGCGCCAGCAGCTTGGGTGCAGCGGGGGGATACTTGGAGACCCAGTACTTC,CASSLGAAGGYLETQYF